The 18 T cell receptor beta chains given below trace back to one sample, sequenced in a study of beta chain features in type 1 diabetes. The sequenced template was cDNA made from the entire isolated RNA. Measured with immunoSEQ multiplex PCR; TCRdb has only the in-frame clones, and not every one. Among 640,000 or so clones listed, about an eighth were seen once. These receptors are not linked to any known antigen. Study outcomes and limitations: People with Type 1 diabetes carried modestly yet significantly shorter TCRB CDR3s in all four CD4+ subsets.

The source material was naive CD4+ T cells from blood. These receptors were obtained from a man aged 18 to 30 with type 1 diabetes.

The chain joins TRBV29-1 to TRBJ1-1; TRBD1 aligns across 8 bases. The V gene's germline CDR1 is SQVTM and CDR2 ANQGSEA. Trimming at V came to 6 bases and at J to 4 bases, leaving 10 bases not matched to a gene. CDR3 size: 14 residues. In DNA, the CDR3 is TGCAGCGTCCAAGGGACAGGCTGGCGCACTGAAGCTTTCTTT. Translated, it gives CSVQGTGWRTEAFF.

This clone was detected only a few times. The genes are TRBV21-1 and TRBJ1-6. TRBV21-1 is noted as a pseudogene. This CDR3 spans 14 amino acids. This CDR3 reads CASPYEGGDSPLHF. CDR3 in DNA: TGTGCCAGCCCCTACGAGGGGGGTGATTCACCCCTCCACTTT.

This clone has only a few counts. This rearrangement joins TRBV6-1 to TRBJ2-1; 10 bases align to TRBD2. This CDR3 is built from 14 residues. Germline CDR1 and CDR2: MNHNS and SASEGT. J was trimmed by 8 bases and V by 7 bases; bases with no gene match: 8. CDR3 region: CASITGLASDEQFF. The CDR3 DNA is TGTGCCAGCATTACGGGACTAGCGAGCGATGAGCAGTTCTTC.

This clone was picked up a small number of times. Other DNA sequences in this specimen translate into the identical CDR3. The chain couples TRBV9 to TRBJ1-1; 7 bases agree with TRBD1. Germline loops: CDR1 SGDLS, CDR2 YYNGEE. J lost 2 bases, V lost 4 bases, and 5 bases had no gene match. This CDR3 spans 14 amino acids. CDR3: CASSPGTANTEAFF. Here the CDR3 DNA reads TGTGCCAGCAGCCCGGGGACAGCCAACACTGAAGCTTTCTTT.

The CDR3 DNA follows: TGTGCCTCTGGGACTCTAACGAACTACGAGCAGTACTTC. Its translation is CASGTLTNYEQYF. This chain uses TRBV30 with TRBJ2-5, with D perhaps matching TRBD2 (6 bases). The J call is in doubt because the DNA end fits TRBJ2-7 better. The CDR3 runs 13 residues. From germline, CDR1 is GTSNPN and CDR2 SVGIG (reference sequence).

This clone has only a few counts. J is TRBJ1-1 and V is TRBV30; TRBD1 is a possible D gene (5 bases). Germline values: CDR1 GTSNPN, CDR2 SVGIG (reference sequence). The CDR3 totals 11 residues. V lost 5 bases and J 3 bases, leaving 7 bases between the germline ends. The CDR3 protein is CAWGGDTEAFF. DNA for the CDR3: TGTGCCTGGGGAGGGGACACTGAAGCTTTCTTT.

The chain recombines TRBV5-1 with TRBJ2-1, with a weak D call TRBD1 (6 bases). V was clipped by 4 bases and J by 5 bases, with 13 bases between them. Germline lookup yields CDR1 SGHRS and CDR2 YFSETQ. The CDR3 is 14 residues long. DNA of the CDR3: TGCGCCAGCAGCGTCCCGGGACACCACAATGAGCAGTTCTTC. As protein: CASSVPGHHNEQFF. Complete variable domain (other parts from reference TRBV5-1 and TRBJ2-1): KAGVTQTPRYLIKTRGQQVTLSCSPISGHRSVSWYQQTPGQGLQFLFEYFSETQRNKGNFPGRFSGRQFSNSRSEMNVSTLELGDSALYLCASSVPGHHNEQFFGPGTRLTVL.

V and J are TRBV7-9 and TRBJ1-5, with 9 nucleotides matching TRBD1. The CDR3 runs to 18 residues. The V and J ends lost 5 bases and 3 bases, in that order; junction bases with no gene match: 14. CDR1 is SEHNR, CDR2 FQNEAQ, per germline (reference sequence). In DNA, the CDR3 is TGTGCCAGCAGCGGGGCCCCCACCGGGACAGGGCACAATCAGCCCCAGCATTTT. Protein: CASSGAPTGTGHNQPQHF.

The CDR3 sequence is CASSVRGEKLFF. In DNA form, the CDR3 reads TGTGCCAGCAGTGTTCGGGGCGAAAAACTGTTTTTT. The V call is TRBV2, the J call TRBJ1-4; D possibly corresponds to TRBD1 (5 bases). CDR3 length: 12 residues. Germline loops: CDR1 SNHLY, CDR2 FYNNEI. Between the trimmed V and J ends, which lost 4 bases and 8 bases, there was a span of 8 bases.

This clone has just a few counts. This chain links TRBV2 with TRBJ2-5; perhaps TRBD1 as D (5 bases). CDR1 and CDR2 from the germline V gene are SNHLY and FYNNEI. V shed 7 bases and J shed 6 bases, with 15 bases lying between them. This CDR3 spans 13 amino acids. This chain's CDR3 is CASTLGQGQTQYF. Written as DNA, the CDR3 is TGTGCCAGCACGCTAGGGCAGGGCCAGACCCAGTACTTC.

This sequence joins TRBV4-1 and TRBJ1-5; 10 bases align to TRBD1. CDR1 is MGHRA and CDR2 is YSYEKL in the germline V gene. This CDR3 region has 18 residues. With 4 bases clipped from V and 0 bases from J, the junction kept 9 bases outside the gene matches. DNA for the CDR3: TGCGCCAGCAGCCCCGGACAGGGGGAGAATCATAGCAATCAGCCCCAGCATTTT. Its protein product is CASSPGQGENHSNQPQHF.

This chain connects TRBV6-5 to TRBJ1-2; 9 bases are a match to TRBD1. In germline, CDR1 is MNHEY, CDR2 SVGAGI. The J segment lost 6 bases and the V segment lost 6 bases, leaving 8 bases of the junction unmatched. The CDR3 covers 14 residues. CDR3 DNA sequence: TGTGCCAGCAGCCCTCCCGGGACAGGGAATGGCTACACCTTC. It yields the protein CASSPPGTGNGYTF.

In DNA form, the CDR3 reads TGTGCCAGCAGCTTACTCTCGGGCAGGGGAAAAACTGAAGCTTTCTTT. Encoded protein: CASSLLSGRGKTEAFF. The chain employs TRBV7-6 and TRBJ1-1, with D maybe TRBD1 (6 bases). CDR3 length equals 16 residues. Trimming removed 2 bases at V and 5 bases at J, with 18 bases between. The germline V gene encodes CDR1 SGHVS and CDR2 FNYEAQ.

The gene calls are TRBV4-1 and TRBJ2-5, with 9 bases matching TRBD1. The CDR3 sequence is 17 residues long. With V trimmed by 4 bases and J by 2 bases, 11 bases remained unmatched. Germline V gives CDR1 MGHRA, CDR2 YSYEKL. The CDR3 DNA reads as TGCGCCAGCAGCCGGGTCCCGACAGGGGGACTACAAGAGACCCAGTACTTC. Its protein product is CASSRVPTGGLQETQYF.

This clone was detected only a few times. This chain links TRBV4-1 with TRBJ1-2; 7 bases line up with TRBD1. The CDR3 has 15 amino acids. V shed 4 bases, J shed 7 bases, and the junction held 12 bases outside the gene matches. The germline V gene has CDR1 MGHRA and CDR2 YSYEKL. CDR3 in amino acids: CASSPNAQGSSGYTF. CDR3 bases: TGCGCCAGCAGCCCCAATGCACAGGGGAGCTCTGGCTACACCTTC.

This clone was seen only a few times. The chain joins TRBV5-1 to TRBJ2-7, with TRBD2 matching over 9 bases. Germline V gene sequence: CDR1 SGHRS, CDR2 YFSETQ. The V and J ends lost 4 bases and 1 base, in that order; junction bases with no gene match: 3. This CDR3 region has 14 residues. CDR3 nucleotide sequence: TGCGCCAGCAGCCGGACTAGCGCATCCTACGAGCAGTACTTC. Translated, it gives CASSRTSASYEQYF.

The CDR3, as DNA: TGTGCCAGCAGTCCCCCCGGGCCGGGTACCTACAATGAGCAGTTCTTC. It specifies CASSPPGPGTYNEQFF. This chain uses TRBV28 with TRBJ2-1; D ambiguous. The CDR3 covers 16 residues. From germline, CDR1 is MDHEN and CDR2 SYDVKM. Trimming cost V 5 bases and J 2 bases, with 16 bases left between them.

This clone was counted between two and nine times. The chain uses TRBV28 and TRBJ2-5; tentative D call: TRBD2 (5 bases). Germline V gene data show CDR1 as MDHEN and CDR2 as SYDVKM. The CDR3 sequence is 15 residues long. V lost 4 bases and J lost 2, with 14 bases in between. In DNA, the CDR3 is TGTGCCAGCAGTTCTAGCTTCTGGGAACAAGAGACCCAGTACTTC. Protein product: CASSSSFWEQETQYF.